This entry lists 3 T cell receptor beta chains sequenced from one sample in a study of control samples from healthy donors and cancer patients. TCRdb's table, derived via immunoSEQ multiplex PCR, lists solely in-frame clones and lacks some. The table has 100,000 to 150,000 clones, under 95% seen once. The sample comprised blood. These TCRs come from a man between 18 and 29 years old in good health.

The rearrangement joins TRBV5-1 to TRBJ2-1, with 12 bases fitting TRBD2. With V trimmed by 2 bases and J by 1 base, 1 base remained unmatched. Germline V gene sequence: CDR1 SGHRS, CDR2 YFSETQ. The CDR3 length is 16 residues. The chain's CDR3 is CASSFLAGGSYNEQFF. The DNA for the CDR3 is TGCGCCAGCAGCTTTCTAGCGGGGGGGTCCTACAATGAGCAGTTCTTC.

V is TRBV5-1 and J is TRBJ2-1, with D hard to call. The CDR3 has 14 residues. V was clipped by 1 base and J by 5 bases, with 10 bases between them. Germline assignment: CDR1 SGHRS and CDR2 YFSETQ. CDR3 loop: CASSLRQAHNEQFF. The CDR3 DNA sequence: TGCGCCAGCAGCTTGCGGCAGGCCCACAATGAGCAGTTCTTC.

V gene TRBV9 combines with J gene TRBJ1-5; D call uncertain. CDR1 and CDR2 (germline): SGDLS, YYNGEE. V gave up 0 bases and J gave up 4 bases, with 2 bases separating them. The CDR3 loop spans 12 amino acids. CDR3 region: CASSVGNQPQHF. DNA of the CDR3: TGTGCCAGCAGCGTAGGGAATCAGCCCCAGCATTTT.